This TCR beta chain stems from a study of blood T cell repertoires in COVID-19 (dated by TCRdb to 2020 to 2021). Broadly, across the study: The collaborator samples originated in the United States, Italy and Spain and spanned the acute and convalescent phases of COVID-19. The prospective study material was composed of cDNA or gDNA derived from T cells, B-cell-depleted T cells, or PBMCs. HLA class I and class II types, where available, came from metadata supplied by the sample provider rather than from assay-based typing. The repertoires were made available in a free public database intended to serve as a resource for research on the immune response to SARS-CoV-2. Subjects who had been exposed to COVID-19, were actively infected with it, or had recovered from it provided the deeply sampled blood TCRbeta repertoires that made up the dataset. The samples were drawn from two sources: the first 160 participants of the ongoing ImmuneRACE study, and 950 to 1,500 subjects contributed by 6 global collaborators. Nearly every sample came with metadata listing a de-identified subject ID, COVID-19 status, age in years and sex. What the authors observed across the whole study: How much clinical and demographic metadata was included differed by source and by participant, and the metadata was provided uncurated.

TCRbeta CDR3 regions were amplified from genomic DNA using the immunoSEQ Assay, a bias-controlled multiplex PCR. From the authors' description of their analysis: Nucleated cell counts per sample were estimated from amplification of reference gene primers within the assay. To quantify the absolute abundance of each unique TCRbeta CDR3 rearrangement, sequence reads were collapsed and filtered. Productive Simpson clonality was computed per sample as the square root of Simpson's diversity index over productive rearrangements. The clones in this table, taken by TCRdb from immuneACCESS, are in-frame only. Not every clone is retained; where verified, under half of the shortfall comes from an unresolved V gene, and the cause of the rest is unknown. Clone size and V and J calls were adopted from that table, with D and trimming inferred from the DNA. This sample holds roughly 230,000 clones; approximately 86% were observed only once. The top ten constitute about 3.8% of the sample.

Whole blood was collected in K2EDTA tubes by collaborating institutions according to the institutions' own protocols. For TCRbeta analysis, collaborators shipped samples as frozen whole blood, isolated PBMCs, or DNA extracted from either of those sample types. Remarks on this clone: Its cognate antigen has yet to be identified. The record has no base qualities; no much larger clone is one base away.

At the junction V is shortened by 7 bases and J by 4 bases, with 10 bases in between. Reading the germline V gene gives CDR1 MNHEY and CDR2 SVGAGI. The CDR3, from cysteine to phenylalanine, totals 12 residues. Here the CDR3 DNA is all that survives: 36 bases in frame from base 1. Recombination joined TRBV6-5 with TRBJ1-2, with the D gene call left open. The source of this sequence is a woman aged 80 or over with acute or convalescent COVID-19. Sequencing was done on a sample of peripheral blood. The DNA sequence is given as TGTGCCAGCACTCGGGGTGCCTATGGCTACACCTTC. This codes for CASTRGAYGYTF.